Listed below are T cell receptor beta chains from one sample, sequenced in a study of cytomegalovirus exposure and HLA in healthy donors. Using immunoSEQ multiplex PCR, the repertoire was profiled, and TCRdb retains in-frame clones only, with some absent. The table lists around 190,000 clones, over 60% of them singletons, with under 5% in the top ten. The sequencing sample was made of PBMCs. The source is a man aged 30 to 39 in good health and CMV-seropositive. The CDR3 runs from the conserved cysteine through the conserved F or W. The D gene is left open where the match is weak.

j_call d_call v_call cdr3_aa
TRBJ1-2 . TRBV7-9 CSSSSTGRGKFNGYTF
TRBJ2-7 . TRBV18 CASSPLGQGWEQYF
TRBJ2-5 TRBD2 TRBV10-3 CAISESGGGAETQYF
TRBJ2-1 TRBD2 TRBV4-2 CASSLSGTSGGDYNEQFF
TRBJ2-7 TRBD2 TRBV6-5 CASSYGGVDEQYF
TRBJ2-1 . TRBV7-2 CASSPPGYEQFF
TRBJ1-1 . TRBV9 CASSPPRRSGEAFF
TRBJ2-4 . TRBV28 CASSLGRPAKNIQYF
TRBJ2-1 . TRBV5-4 CASNLWGPHEQFF
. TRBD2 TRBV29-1 CSVAGLAGGYEQYF
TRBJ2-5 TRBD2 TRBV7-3 CASSLIGGRPGVETQYF
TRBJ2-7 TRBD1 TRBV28 CASSFQSDRERYSSYEQYF
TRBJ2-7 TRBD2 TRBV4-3 CASSQDSSGDEQYF
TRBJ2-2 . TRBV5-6 CASSLKRRKFTGELFF
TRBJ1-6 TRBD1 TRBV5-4 CASSVGQGGPGSPLHF
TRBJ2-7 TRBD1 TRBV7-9 CASSPTAGTGKNEQYF
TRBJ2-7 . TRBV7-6 CASSLGETDYEQYF
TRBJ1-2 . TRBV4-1 CASSHEDRAYGYTF
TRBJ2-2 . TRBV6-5 CASSYWREGELFF
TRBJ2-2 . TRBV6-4 CASSDQGAAGELFF
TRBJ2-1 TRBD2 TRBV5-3 CARSYQTSGVYLNEQFF
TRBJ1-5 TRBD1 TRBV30 CAWGGQGHQPQHF
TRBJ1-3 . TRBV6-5 CAVGEGGNTIYF
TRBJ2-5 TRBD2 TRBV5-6 CASSLATSGSSQETQYF
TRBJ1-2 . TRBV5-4 CASSFAPDSDYGYTF
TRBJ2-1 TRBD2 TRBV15 CATIASGRVYNEQFF
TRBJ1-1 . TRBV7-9 CASSPGGGSLEAFF
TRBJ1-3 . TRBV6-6 CASSSSDSGNTIYF
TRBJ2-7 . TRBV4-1 CASSHTQGIREQYF
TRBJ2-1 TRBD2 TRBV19 CASSIDRGGGLAYNEQFF
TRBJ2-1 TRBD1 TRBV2 CARRQGWGEQFF
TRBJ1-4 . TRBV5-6 CASSLGSPGREKLFF
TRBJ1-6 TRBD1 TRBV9 CASSVGGDRGSPLHF
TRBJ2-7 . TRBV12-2 CASRLPSRGQSPRCEQYF
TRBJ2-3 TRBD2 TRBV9 CASNPAGVSDTQYF
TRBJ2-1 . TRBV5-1 CASSLQRGTYNEQFF
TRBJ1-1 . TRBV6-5 CASRKQLNTEAFF
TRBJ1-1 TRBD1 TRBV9 CASSSRQGLNTEAFF